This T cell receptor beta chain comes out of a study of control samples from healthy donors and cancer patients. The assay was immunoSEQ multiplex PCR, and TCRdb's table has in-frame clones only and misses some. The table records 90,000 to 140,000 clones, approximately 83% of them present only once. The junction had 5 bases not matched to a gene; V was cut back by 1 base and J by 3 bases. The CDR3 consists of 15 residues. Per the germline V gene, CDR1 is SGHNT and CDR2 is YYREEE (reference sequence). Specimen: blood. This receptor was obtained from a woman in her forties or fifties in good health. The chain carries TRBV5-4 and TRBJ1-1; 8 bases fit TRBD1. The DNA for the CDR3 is TGTGCCAGCAGCTTGAGCCAGGGGGCTTACACTGAAGCTTTCTTT. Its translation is CASSLSQGAYTEAFF.